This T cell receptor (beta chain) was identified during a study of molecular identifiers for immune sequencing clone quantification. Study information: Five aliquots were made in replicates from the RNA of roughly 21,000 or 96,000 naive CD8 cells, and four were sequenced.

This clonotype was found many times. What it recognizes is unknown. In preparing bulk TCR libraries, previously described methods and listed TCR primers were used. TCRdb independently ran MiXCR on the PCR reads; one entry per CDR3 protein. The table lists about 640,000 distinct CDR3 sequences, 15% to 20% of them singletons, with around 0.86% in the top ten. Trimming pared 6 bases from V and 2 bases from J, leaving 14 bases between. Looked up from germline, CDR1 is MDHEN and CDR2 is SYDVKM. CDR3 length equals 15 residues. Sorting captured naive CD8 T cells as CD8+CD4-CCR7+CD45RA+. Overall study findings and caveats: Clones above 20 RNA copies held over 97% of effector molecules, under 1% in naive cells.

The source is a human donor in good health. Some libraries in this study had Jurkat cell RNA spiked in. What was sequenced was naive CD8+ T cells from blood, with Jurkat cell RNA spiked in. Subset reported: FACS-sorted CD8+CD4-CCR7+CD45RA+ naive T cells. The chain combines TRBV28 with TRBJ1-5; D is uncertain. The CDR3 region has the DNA TGTGCCAGCAGACCCCTTGCTGGGGGCAATCAGCCCCAGCATTTT. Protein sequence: CASRPLAGGNQPQHF.